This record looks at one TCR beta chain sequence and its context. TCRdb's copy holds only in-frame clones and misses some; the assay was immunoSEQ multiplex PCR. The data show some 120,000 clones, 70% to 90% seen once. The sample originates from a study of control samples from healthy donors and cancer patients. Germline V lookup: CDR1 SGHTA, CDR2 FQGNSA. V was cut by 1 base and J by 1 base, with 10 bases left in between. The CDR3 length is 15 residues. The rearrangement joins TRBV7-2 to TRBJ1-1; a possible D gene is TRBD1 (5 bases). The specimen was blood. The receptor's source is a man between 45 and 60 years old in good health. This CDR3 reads CASSLGGAQNTEAFF. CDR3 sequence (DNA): TGTGCCAGCAGCTTAGGAGGGGCCCAGAACACTGAAGCTTTCTTT. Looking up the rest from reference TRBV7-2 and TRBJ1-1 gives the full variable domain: GAGVSQSPSNKVTEKGKDVELRCDPISGHTALYWYRQSLGQGLEFLIYFQGNSAPDKSGLPSDRFSAERTGGSVSTLTIQRTQQEDSAVYLCASSLGGAQNTEAFFGQGTRLTVV.